Given below is one TCR beta chain in context. Germline loops: CDR1 SGHRS, CDR2 YFSETQ. This CDR3 spans 15 amino acids. V lost 1 base and J lost 2, with 13 bases in between. Data came from immunoSEQ multiplex PCR; TCRdb stores just in-frame clones and leaves some out. This table holds about 77,000 clones, around 93% found once. This sample is part of a study of graft-versus-host responses after intestinal transplantation. The overall study: The transplants performed in recipients were multivisceral, liver-intestinal, or isolated intestinal. Once they had received anti-thymocyte globulin induction, all recipients took tacrolimus and steroids for about three years.

The TCR originated in a human patient who received an intestinal transplant, so some T cells may come from the graft donor. The specimen comprised PBMCs, sampled 98 days after intestinal transplantation. This chain joins TRBV5-1 and TRBJ2-7, with D perhaps given as TRBD1 or TRBD2 (5 bases each). CDR3 loop: CASSLIGTVTYEQYF. The CDR3 region has the DNA TGCGCCAGCAGCTTGATCGGGACGGTGACCTACGAGCAGTACTTC.